The present TCR beta chain was sequenced within a study of shared clonotypes between healthy human individuals. Study results and caveats: At large depth, rarefaction still showed sorted-subset sequencing to be incomplete.

On this clone: The antigen is not known.

This table comes from immunoSEQ multiplex PCR, and its TCRdb copy is limited to in-frame clones, with some not included. Of over a million clones detected, 78% appear once; the ten largest clones hold 0.4% to 0.55%. The CDR3 is 17 amino acids. Germline V CDR1 and CDR2: MNHNS, SASEGT. The ends lost 4 bases at V and 3 bases at J; junction bases unmatched: 13. The specimen was memory CD4+ T cells from PBMCs. Subset indicated: CD45RA-negative fraction. The source of this sequence is a man aged 18-30 years in good health. Some clones in this sample may be carry-over from other donors' samples. This rearrangement joins TRBV6-1 to TRBJ2-7; 9 bases line up with TRBD1. In DNA form, the CDR3 reads TGTGCCAGCAGTGCTGTTACCGGGACAGGGCCCAACTACGAGCAGTACTTC. Amino acid sequence: CASSAVTGTGPNYEQYF.